The 4 T cell receptor beta chains in this list originate from one sample, sequenced in a study of tumor-infiltrating lymphocytes in primary liver carcinoma. Starting material of 400 to 600 ng total RNA yielded TCR beta cDNA via a constant-region primer. Modified slightly, ARM-PCR produced TCR beta libraries over three nested multiplex PCR rounds. A C-beta reverse primer was combined with TRBV1-TRBV30 forward primers in the first two PCR rounds, and each round had about 10 cycles. TCRdb processed the multiplex PCR reads anew with MiXCR; each CDR3 protein has one entry. The table has about 35,000 distinct CDR3 sequences, around 74% seen once. The roughly 17-31 mg bulk tissue piece was not sorted before simultaneous RNA and DNA extraction. The material sequenced was liver tumor tissue from sampling region 4. The sample's subset: tumor region T4, right-lateral pole. These receptors came from a man in his forties or fifties with primary liver carcinoma and hepatitis B virus infection.

Comment on this clonotype: No conserved phenylalanine or tryptophan ends this CDR3, so it is likely a read error. The limits of the CDR3 on the DNA are not certain, so only TCRdb's listed CDR3 is given. CDR3 region: CSVGLAGGFYNEQLL. The rearrangement uses TRBV29-1 and TRBJ2-1; the table gives TRBD2 as D, unverified against the DNA. Germline assignment: CDR1 SQVTM and CDR2 ANQGSEA. The CDR3 adds up to 15 amino acids, both ends counted.

To note about this clonotype: The CDR3 does not close with the conserved phenylalanine or tryptophan, likely indicating a read error. This sequence joins TRBV5-1 and TRBJ1-2, with TRBD1 matching over 7 bases. The CDR3 is 19 residues long. In germline, CDR1 is SGHRS, CDR2 YFSETQ. The CDR3 here is CAGSSPSTGTVEGNHGYTL. The CDR3 region has the DNA TGCGCCGGCAGCAGCCCCTCGACAGGGACGGTGGAAGGGAACCATGGCTACACCCTC.

This sequence joins TRBV28 and TRBJ1-1; perhaps TRBD1 as D (5 bases). The CDR3 length is 13 residues. Germline lookup yields CDR1 MDHEN and CDR2 SYDVKM. The V end lost 6 bases, the J end lost 9 bases, and 17 bases lay between the germline ends. CDR3: CASRPPGHDKAFF. For the CDR3, the DNA is TGTGCCAGCAGGCCCCCTGGACATGATAAAGCTTTCTTT.

CDR3 sequence: CASSEAREETLQHF. The CDR3 DNA sequence: TGTGCCAGCAGTGAGGCGAGGGAAGAGACGCTCCAGCATTTT. The rearrangement uses TRBV6-1 and TRBJ1-5; unclear D gene. The germline gives CDR1 MNHNS, CDR2 SASEGT. V was shortened by 3 bases and J by 12 bases, with 18 bases between the two germline ends. CDR3 length: 14 residues.